Described below is a single T cell receptor (beta chain) sequence and its context. Per germline, CDR1 SGHTA and CDR2 FQGNSA. The CDR3 sequence is 16 residues long. Trimming cost V 1 base and J 5 bases, with 17 bases left between them. Donors were grouped by their self-reported clinical history. These data come from a study of blood T cell repertoires in COVID-19. In the original workflow: Reference gene primer amplification gave estimated nucleated cell counts. Method: immunoSEQ multiplex PCR; TCRdb's copy keeps in-frame clones and lacks some. V and J calls and clone size follow that table, whereas D and trimming were derived from the DNA. Of approximately 150,000 clones in the sample, approximately 85% were seen once.

The V gene is TRBV7-2, the J gene TRBJ2-5; weak D call: TRBD2 (6 bases). This receptor was identified in a woman in her forties or fifties with acute COVID-19. Sequenced input: PBMCs or T cells enriched from blood (not recorded which). CDR3 nucleotides: TGTGCCAGCAGCTTAGTTACGGGAGAAATGGGGGAGACCCAGTACTTC. It is translated as CASSLVTGEMGETQYF.